This record covers a single T cell receptor (beta chain). Its antigen remains unidentified. The data were taken from a study of Ad26.COV2.S vaccination and SARS-CoV-2 variants. Background on the study: The study gave Ad26.COV2.S intramuscularly, once or twice 56 days apart. Overall study findings and caveats: Higher spike-specific TCR breadth was found in vaccine recipients than in placebo recipients. Estimates derived from TCR breadth and depth analyses may have underestimated total T cell responses.

Here immunoSEQ multiplex PCR was the method, and the copy in TCRdb shows in-frame clones only, minus some. The data hold roughly 460,000 clones, with 70% to 90% observed a single time. The CDR3 is 12 amino acids. V was trimmed by 3 bases and J by 5 bases, leaving 7 bases between them. Germline lookup yields CDR1 SGHRS and CDR2 YFSETQ. Treatment reported: around 19 received Ad26.COV2.S at low or high dose, single or two shots; about 5 received placebo; per-sample allocation not given. All samples were drawn on day 63, counting from the first vaccine or placebo injection. Expressing Wuhan-strain SARS-CoV-2 spike, an Ad26 vector served as the vaccine.

This receptor was obtained from a person between 18 and 65 years old who received the Ad26.COV2.S COVID-19 vaccine or a placebo. Material: peripheral blood, obtained in a trial of Ad26.COV2.S vaccine versus placebo. The chain carries TRBV5-1 and TRBJ2-3; a weak D match, TRBD1 (6 bases). CDR3 sequence reads: CASSSGVDTQYF. The CDR3 bases are TGCGCCAGCAGCTCAGGGGTAGATACGCAGTATTTT.